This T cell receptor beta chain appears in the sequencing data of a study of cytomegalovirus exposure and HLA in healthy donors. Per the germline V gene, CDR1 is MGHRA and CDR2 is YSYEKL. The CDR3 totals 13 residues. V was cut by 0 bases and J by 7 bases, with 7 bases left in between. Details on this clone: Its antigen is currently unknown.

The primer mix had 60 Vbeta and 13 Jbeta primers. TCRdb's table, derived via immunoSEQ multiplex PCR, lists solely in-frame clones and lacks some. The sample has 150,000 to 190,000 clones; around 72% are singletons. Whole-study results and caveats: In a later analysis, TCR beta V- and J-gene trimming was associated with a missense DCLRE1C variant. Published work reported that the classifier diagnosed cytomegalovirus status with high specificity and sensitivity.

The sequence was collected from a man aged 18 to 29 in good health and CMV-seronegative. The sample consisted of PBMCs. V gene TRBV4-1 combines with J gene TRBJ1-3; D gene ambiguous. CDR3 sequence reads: CASSQDQANTIYF. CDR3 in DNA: TGCGCCAGCAGCCAAGATCAGGCCAACACCATATATTTT.